In this sample, the clone carrying this T cell receptor (beta chain) turned up a few times. Newly diagnosed hyperthyroidism patients aged 18 to 65 years had disease lasting under 2 months. Clinicians diagnosed patients from clinical symptoms, serum thyroxine and TRAb, thyroid ultrasound and orbital computed tomography. PBMCs were obtained from over 8.5 ml fresh peripheral blood. Regions amplified from RNA transcripts were the TCR beta CDR3 regions. The study used the HTBI primer set for a first-round RT-PCR of the TCR CDR3. Each CDR3 protein gets one entry after TCRdb re-called the multiplex PCR reads with MiXCR. The sample carries hundreds of thousands of distinct CDR3 sequences, 11% to 15% recorded once. The entry originates in a study of T cells in Graves' hyperthyroidism and ophthalmopathy. Turning to the study itself: At the time of initial diagnosis and before any treatment, peripheral blood was collected.

This CDR3 is 15 amino acids long. V lost 4 bases and J lost 2, with 14 bases in between. Germline-derived CDR1 and CDR2 are SQVTM and ANQGSEA. The J gene is TRBJ2-2, the V gene TRBV29-1, with D maybe TRBD2 (6 bases). This TCR was sampled from a woman aged 18 to 35 with Graves' hyperthyroidism. Material for sequencing was blood. CDR3 residues: CSVASADSNTGELFF. Written as DNA, the CDR3 is TGCAGCGTTGCTAGCGCCGACTCAAACACCGGGGAGCTGTTTTTT.